The rows below give T cell receptor beta chains drawn from one sample of a study of T-cell reconstitution after alpha-beta-depleted transplantation in children. TCRdb re-called the PCR reads with MiXCR, one entry per CDR3 protein. The sample holds around 250,000 distinct CDR3 sequences, around 7.5% seen once. This material consisted of PBMCs, mostly from graft donor cells, taken 180 days after TCRalphabeta/CD19-depleted stem cell transplant. These receptors were obtained from a male patient aged 5 to 17 who had a stem cell transplant for acute lymphoblastic leukemia, so the T cells may come from the graft donor. CDR3s include the opening cysteine and the closing phenylalanine or tryptophan. Each record gives: CDR3 protein, CDR3 DNA, D gene, V gene, J gene, clone size. A D gene is named only where the DNA matches it firmly. Size tells how often a clone was seen (once, few, many) or the class of an expanded clone, and some rows leave it out.

CSVVGGDGQPQHF	TGCAGCGTTGTAGGAGGGGATGGACAGCCCCAGCATTTT	-	TRBV29-1	TRBJ1-5	many
CASSPGTMNTEAFF	TGTGCCAGCTCCCCCGGGACCATGAACACTGAAGCTTTCTTT	-	TRBV18	TRBJ1-1	many
CSARKTGGATGELFF	TGCAGTGCTAGAAAGACAGGGGGCGCGACCGGGGAGCTGTTTTTT	TRBD1	TRBV20-1	TRBJ2-2	many
CASSRRTGLPGNIQYF	TGTGCCAGCAGCCGCCGGACCGGACTACCAGGAAACATTCAGTACTTC	-	TRBV7-9	TRBJ2-4	many
CASSPNGGGRGREQFF	TGTGCCAGCAGCCCCAATGGGGGGGGCCGGGGTCGTGAGCAGTTCTTC	-	TRBV3-1	TRBJ2-1	many
CASSVPTSGVNTGELFF	TGTGCCAGCAGCGTCCCCACTAGCGGGGTAAATACCGGGGAGCTGTTTTTT	TRBD2	TRBV9	TRBJ2-2	many
CASSFHDRELYGYTF	TGTGCCAGCAGCTTCCATGACAGGGAGCTTTATGGCTACACCTTC	TRBD1	TRBV28	TRBJ1-2	many
CASSRDPTGTDTQYF	TGTGCCAGCTCACGGGACCCTACGGGCACAGATACGCAGTATTTT	-	TRBV18	TRBJ2-3	many
CSALAGLAKNIQYF	TGCAGTGCTCTAGCGGGACTAGCCAAAAACATTCAGTACTTC	TRBD2	TRBV20-1	TRBJ2-4	many
CASSLLFQASTGELFF	TGTGCCAGCAGCTTATTGTTCCAAGCCTCCACCGGGGAGCTGTTTTTT	-	TRBV7-8	TRBJ2-2	many
CASTTSPPSGKTQYF	TGTGCCAGCACCACGTCCCCCCCCTCAGGGAAGACCCAGTACTTC	-	TRBV12-3/TRBV12-4	TRBJ2-5	many
CASSPGYRLTPNYGYTF	TGTGCCAGCAGCCCCGGATACCGACTGACGCCTAACTATGGCTACACCTTC	-	TRBV3-1	TRBJ1-2	many
CASAPSGGPNTGELFF	TGCGCCAGCGCCCCGAGCGGGGGACCGAACACCGGGGAGCTGTTTTTT	TRBD2	TRBV5-1	TRBJ2-2	many
CASSHEFTGLGMEQYF	TGCGCCAGCAGCCATGAGTTCACAGGGCTTGGTATGGAGCAGTACTTC	-	TRBV4-3	TRBJ2-7	many
CASSPNSGGGAGTGELFF	TGCGCCAGCAGCCCAAACAGCGGAGGGGGCGCCGGGACCGGGGAGCTGTTTTTT	-	TRBV5-1	TRBJ2-2	many
CASSAQAYEQYF	TGTGCCAGCTCGGCCCAAGCCTACGAGCAGTACTTC	-	TRBV2	TRBJ2-7	many
CAISAGPLEAFF	TGTGCCATCAGCGCGGGACCGCTTGAAGCTTTCTTT	-	TRBV10-3	TRBJ1-1	many
CASSSGTVHNEQFF	TGTGCCAGCAGTTCCGGGACAGTCCACAATGAGCAGTTCTTC	TRBD1	TRBV12-3/TRBV12-4	TRBJ2-1	many
CSARTGGRETQYF	TGCAGTGCTAGGACAGGGGGGAGGGAGACCCAGTACTTC	TRBD1	TRBV20-1	TRBJ2-5	few
CSVDVAHYTF	TGCAGCGTTGACGTGGCCCACTACACCTTC	-	TRBV29-1	TRBJ1-2	many
CSVAGSSTDTQYF	TGCAGCGTTGCCGGGTCGAGCACAGATACGCAGTATTTT	-	TRBV29-1	TRBJ2-3	many
CASFGGFNYGYTF	TGCGCCAGTTTTGGAGGTTTTAACTATGGCTACACCTTC	-	TRBV10-2	TRBJ1-2	few
CASSWDRGMGYEQYF	TGCGCCAGCAGCTGGGACAGGGGGATGGGCTACGAGCAGTACTTC	TRBD1	TRBV5-1	TRBJ2-7	many
CASSLAGTPSYEQYF	TGTGCCAGCAGCTTAGCGGGGACGCCGTCCTACGAGCAGTACTTC	-	TRBV7-8	TRBJ2-7	-
CASSSGQGLDTQYF	TGTGCCAGCAGCTCGGGACAGGGGCTGGATACGCAGTATTTT	TRBD1	TRBV7-3	TRBJ2-3	many
CASSRTGTKNIQYF	TGTGCCAGCTCACGAACGGGAACCAAAAACATTCAGTACTTC	-	TRBV18	TRBJ2-4	many
CASRATPYEQYF	TGTGCCAGCAGGGCGACGCCCTACGAGCAGTACTTC	-	TRBV7-9	TRBJ2-7	-
CASSAGLAGAGEQYF	TGTGCCAGCTCAGCGGGACTAGCGGGAGCGGGGGAGCAGTACTTC	TRBD2	TRBV18	TRBJ2-7	-
CARSLSRQGAVGNQPQHF	TGTGCCCGCAGTTTATCGAGGCAGGGGGCAGTCGGCAATCAGCCCCAGCATTTT	TRBD1	TRBV12-3/TRBV12-4	TRBJ1-5	-
CASSFIRTGGATDTQYF	TGTGCCAGCAGCTTCATTAGGACAGGGGGCGCGACAGATACGCAGTATTTT	TRBD1	TRBV5-5	TRBJ2-3	many
CASSLDRTVNTDTQYF	TGTGCCAGCAGCTTGGATAGGACAGTGAACACAGATACGCAGTATTTT	-	TRBV5-4	TRBJ2-3	few
CASSFGPGLGYNEQFF	TGTGCCAGCAGCTTTGGTCCGGGACTAGGGTACAATGAGCAGTTCTTC	TRBD2	TRBV7-6	TRBJ2-1	many
CASSFRDSTYNEQFF	TGCGCCAGCAGCTTCCGGGACTCGACCTACAATGAGCAGTTCTTC	-	TRBV5-1	TRBJ2-1	many
CASSYHGGGTGELFF	TGTGCCAGCAGTTACCACGGCGGGGGCACCGGGGAGCTGTTTTTT	TRBD2	TRBV28	TRBJ2-2	many
CASRQGNYGYTF	TGTGCCAGCAGACAGGGTAACTATGGCTACACCTTC	-	TRBV25-1	TRBJ1-2	many
CASSLTTRQGIAGASYNEQFF	TGTGCCAGCAGTTTAACGACTAGACAGGGGATAGCGGGAGCCTCCTACAATGAGCAGTTCTTC	-	TRBV12-3/TRBV12-4	TRBJ2-1	many
CAISEPLSDTQYF	TGTGCCATCAGTGAGCCGCTGTCAGATACGCAGTATTTT	-	TRBV10-3	TRBJ2-3	many
CATSRGRGTDTQYF	TGTGCCACCAGCAGAGGGCGCGGGACGGATACGCAGTATTTT	-	TRBV15	TRBJ2-3	many
CSARDLTSYNEQFF	TGCAGTGCTAGGGACTTAACCTCCTACAATGAGCAGTTCTTC	-	TRBV20-1	TRBJ2-1	many
CASSLQGQSEAFF	TGTGCCAGCAGCCTACAGGGGCAGAGTGAAGCTTTCTTT	TRBD1	TRBV11-2	TRBJ1-1	few
CASSRRFFPDTDTQYF	TGTGCCAGCAGCCGCAGATTCTTTCCAGACACAGATACGCAGTATTTT	-	TRBV7-9	TRBJ2-3	few
CASSSSSVSSTNEQFF	TGTGCCAGCAGTTCGTCTAGCGTTAGCTCGACCAATGAGCAGTTCTTC	-	TRBV12-3/TRBV12-4	TRBJ2-1	many
CASSTPTREGDTQYF	TGTGCCAGCAGCACGCCGACCAGGGAGGGAGATACGCAGTATTTT	TRBD2	TRBV13	TRBJ2-3	many
CASSVGTAPYEQYF	TGTGCCAGCAGCGTGGGGACGGCGCCCTACGAGCAGTACTTC	-	TRBV9	TRBJ2-7	many
CASSLDRGGEQYF	TGTGCCAGCAGTTTAGACAGGGGGGGCGAGCAGTACTTC	TRBD1	TRBV28	TRBJ2-7	many
CASSPRTLRDTEAFF	TGTGCCAGCAGTCCTCGGACCCTCAGGGACACTGAAGCTTTCTTT	-	TRBV6-2/TRBV6-3	TRBJ1-1	many
CASSLTGSGSSYNEQFF	TGTGCCAGCAGCTTAACGGGTAGCGGAAGCTCCTACAATGAGCAGTTCTTC	-	TRBV7-3	TRBJ2-1	-
CASSREGHPQETQYF	TGCGCCAGCAGTCGGGAAGGACACCCCCAAGAGACCCAGTACTTC	-	TRBV5-1	TRBJ2-5	many
CASSTQGPNTGELFF	TGTGCCAGCAGTACACAGGGACCGAACACCGGGGAGCTGTTTTTT	-	TRBV28	TRBJ2-2	many
CASRGAGGGNTIYF	TGTGCCAGTCGTGGCGCCGGAGGCGGAAACACCATATATTTT	-	TRBV2	TRBJ1-3	many
CASSLTQANTGELFF	TGTGCCAGCAGTTTGACTCAGGCGAACACCGGGGAGCTGTTTTTT	-	TRBV28	TRBJ2-2	many
CASSLALSRETDTQYF	TGTGCCAGCAGCTTAGCGCTGTCCCGGGAGACAGATACGCAGTATTTT	-	TRBV11-1	TRBJ2-3	many
CASSRGRQVAETQYF	TGTGCCAGCAGCCGCGGGCGGCAAGTCGCGGAGACCCAGTACTTC	-	TRBV3-1	TRBJ2-5	many
CSATDRPLSGNTIYF	TGCAGTGCTACGGACAGACCCCTCTCTGGAAACACCATATATTTT	-	TRBV20-1	TRBJ1-3	many
CASNRDRGSEAFF	TGTGCCAGCAACCGGGACAGGGGGTCTGAAGCTTTCTTT	TRBD1	TRBV3-1	TRBJ1-1	-
CASSYHSGRANNEQFF	TGTGCCAGCAGTTACCATAGCGGGAGGGCCAACAATGAGCAGTTCTTC	TRBD2	TRBV6-2/TRBV6-3	TRBJ2-1	many
CASSQAGEETQYF	TGTGCCAGCTCCCAAGCGGGAGAAGAGACCCAGTACTTC	TRBD2	TRBV11-2	TRBJ2-5	-
CASSLSRSYEQYF	TGTGCCAGCAGCTTAAGTCGGTCCTACGAGCAGTACTTC	-	TRBV7-2	TRBJ2-7	many